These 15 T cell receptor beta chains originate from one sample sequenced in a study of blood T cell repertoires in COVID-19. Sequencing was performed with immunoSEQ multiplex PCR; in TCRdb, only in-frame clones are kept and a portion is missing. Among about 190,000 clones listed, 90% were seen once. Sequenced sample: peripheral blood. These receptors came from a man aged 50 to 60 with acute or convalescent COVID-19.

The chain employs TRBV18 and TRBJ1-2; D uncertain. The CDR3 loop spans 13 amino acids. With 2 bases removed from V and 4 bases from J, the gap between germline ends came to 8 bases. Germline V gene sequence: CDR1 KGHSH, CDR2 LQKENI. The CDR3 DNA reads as TGTGCCAGCTCACCAAACAATCGCTATGGCTACACCTTC. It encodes CASSPNNRYGYTF.

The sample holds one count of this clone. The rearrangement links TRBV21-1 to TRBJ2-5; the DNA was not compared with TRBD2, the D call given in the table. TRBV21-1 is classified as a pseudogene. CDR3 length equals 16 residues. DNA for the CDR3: TGTGCCAGCAGCAAAGTAAGGCGGGAGGGGGCAGAGACCCAGTACTTC. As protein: CASSKVRREGAETQYF.

The CDR3 coding sequence is TGTGCCAGCAGCGCCCGACAGGGGGATGAAAAACTGTTTTTT. It translates to CASSARQGDEKLFF. The chain joins TRBV9 to TRBJ1-4, with 9 bases identical to TRBD1. This CDR3 has 14 residues. CDR1 and CDR2 (germline): SGDLS, YYNGEE. Trimming cost V 3 bases and J 6 bases; bases outside gene matches: 3.

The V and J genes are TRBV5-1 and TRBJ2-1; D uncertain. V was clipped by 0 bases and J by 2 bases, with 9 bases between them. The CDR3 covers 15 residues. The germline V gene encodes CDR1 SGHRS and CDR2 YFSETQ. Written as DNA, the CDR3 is TGCGCCAGCAGCTTGGGAGTTTCTGCCTACAATGAGCAGTTCTTC. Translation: CASSLGVSAYNEQFF.

CDR3 in amino acids: CASSPQGGTANEKLFF. The DNA for the CDR3 is TGTGCCAGCTCACCACAAGGGGGAACGGCTAATGAAAAACTGTTTTTT. The chain carries TRBV18 and TRBJ1-4; possibly TRBD1 for D (6 bases). In germline, CDR1 is KGHSH, CDR2 LQKENI. V lost 1 base and J lost 3, with 12 bases in between. There are 16 residues in the CDR3.

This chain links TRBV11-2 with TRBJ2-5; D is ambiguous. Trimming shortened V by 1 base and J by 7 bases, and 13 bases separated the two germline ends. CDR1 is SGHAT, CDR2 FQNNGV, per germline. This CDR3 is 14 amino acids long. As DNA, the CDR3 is TGTGCCAGCAGCTTAGTTGTAGGAGAAAGGACCCAGTACTTC. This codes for CASSLVVGERTQYF.

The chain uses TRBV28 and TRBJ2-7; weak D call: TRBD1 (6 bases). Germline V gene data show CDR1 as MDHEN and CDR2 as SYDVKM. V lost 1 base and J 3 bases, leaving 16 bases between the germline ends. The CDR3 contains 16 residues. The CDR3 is CASSLSLNREIYEQYF. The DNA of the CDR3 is TGTGCCAGCAGTTTATCCCTCAACAGGGAGATCTACGAGCAGTACTTC.

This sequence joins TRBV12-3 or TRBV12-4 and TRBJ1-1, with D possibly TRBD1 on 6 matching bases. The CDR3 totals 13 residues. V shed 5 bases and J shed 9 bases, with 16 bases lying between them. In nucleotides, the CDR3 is TGTGCCAGCAGTGGGGTTTACAGGGATCAAGCTTTCTTT. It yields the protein CASSGVYRDQAFF.

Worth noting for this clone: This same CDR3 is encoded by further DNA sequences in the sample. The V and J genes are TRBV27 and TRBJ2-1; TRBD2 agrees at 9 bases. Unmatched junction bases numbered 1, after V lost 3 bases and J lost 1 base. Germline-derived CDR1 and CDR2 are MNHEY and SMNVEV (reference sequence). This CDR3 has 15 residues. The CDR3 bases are TGTGCCAGCAGTTTGGCGGGAGGGTCCTACAATGAGCAGTTCTTC. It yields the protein CASSLAGGSYNEQFF.

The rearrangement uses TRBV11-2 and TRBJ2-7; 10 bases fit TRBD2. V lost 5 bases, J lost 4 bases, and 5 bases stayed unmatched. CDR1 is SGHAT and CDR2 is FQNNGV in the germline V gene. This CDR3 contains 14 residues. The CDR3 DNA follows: TGTGCCAGCAGCCTAATAGCGGGAGGATACGAGCAGTACTTC. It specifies CASSLIAGGYEQYF.

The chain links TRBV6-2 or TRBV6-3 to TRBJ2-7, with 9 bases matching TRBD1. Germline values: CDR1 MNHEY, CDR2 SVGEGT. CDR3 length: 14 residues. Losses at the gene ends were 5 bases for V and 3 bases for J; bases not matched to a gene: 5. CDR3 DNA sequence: TGTGCCAGCAGTACCCGGGACAGGGTCTACGAGCAGTACTTC. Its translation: CASSTRDRVYEQYF.

The CDR3 protein is CASSLTGDGYETQYF. The CDR3, as DNA: TGTGCCAGCAGCCTAACAGGGGATGGATATGAGACCCAGTACTTC. The genes are TRBV9 and TRBJ2-5, with TRBD1 identical over 7 bases. CDR3 length: 15 amino acids. In germline, CDR1 is SGDLS, CDR2 YYNGEE. The ends lost 4 bases at V and 5 bases at J; junction bases unmatched: 11.

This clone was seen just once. The CDR3 reads CASIPSQGNRNTIYF. The CDR3 DNA is TGTGCCAGCATTCCGAGTCAGGGTAATAGAAACACCATATATTTT. This chain uses TRBV28 with TRBJ1-3; a possible D gene is TRBD1 (5 bases). CDR3 length: 15 amino acids. Germline lookup yields CDR1 MDHEN and CDR2 SYDVKM. Trimming left V 7 bases short and J 5 bases short, with 18 bases between.

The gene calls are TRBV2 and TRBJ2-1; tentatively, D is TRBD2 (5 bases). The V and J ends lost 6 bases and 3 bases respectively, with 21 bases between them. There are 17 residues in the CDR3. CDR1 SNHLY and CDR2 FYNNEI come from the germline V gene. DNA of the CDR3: TGTGCCAGCAGGGTACCTAAGCGTGGGGAGCTCTACAATGAGCAGTTCTTC. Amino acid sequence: CASRVPKRGELYNEQFF.

CDR3 nucleotides: TGCGCCAGCAGCCCAACGACTAGCGGGAGCCACGAGCAGTACTTC. Its protein is CASSPTTSGSHEQYF. The rearrangement links TRBV4-1 to TRBJ2-7; 12 bases fit TRBD2. CDR1 and CDR2 (germline): MGHRA, YSYEKL. The trim removed 4 bases at V and 5 bases at J, leaving 6 bases unmatched. The length of the CDR3 is 15 residues.